A single sample gave rise to the 18 T cell receptor beta chains below, sequenced in a study of shared T cell receptors in the human thymus (dated by TCRdb to about 2021). Library construction relied on the immunoSEQ multiplex PCR assay. This is the immuneACCESS table as TCRdb keeps it, with only in-frame sequences that have V and J called. A part of the clones is gone; compared with another copy, unresolved V genes explain less than half, and the rest is unexplained. This sample comprises about 660,000 clones, more than 70% of them detected only once. The ten largest clonotypes hold about 0.0094% of the sample. The data also belong to a second study, concerning human thymus T cells.

Sequenced: thymocytes. These TCRs come from a boy less than two years old with a congenital heart defect. Donor details come from another sample of the same person, matched by shared clones.

This clone came up once. The genes are TRBV6-7 and TRBJ1-2; D is unclear. TRBV6-7 qualifies as an ORF whose function is uncertain. This CDR3 region has 14 residues. The V gene lost 7 bases and the J gene lost 0 bases, with 12 bases spanning the gap. Written as DNA, the CDR3 is TGTGCCAGCACTCTCCCTCCGGCTAACTATGGCTACACCTTC. Residues: CASTLPPANYGYTF.

Comment on this clone: Other DNA sequences in the same sample also yield this CDR3. This chain joins TRBV11-3 and TRBJ2-7; 7 bases line up with TRBD2. This CDR3 has 19 amino acids. J was trimmed by 7 bases and V by 0 bases; bases with no gene match: 21. Germline V gene sequence: CDR1 SGHNT, CDR2 YENEEA. CDR3 residues: CASSLEVARTSGSTGEQYF. The DNA for the CDR3 is TGTGCCAGCAGCTTAGAAGTCGCCCGGACTAGTGGGAGTACGGGTGAGCAGTACTTC.

The genes are TRBV19 and TRBJ2-7; 7 nucleotides match TRBD1. Germline CDR1 is LNHDA and CDR2 is SQIVND (reference sequence). V shed 4 bases and J 6 bases; nucleotides not matched to a gene: 15. This CDR3 region has 16 residues. CDR3 loop: CASSRVRDSDSPEQYF. The CDR3 DNA reads TGTGCCAGTAGTAGAGTCCGGGACAGTGATTCTCCCGAGCAGTACTTC.

J is TRBJ1-5 and V is TRBV19, with D possibly being TRBD1 (6 bases). Germline CDR1 is LNHDA and CDR2 is SQIVND (reference sequence). CDR3 length equals 17 residues. Trimming removed 7 bases at V and 0 bases at J, with 19 bases between. CDR3 sequence (DNA): TGTGCCAGTACCTATGACGCTGGACAGATTAGCAATCAGCCCCAGCATTTT. The encoded protein is CASTYDAGQISNQPQHF.

The chain joins TRBV7-8 to TRBJ1-2, with a possible D match to TRBD1 (6 bases). Germline assignment: CDR1 SGHVS and CDR2 FQNEAQ. Between the trimmed V and J ends, which lost 1 base and 3 bases, there was a span of 12 bases. This CDR3 is built from 15 residues. The CDR3 sequence: CASSLGRGPYYGYTF. For the CDR3, the DNA is TGTGCCAGCAGCTTAGGGCGGGGGCCCTACTATGGCTACACCTTC.

This sequence joins TRBV6-6 and TRBJ1-1; 8 bases are shared with TRBD1. Germline values: CDR1 MNHNY, CDR2 SVGAGI (reference sequence). J was trimmed by 7 bases and V by 5 bases; bases with no gene match: 6. This CDR3 is 13 amino acids long. The chain's CDR3 is CASSPQGANEAFF. CDR3 sequence (DNA): TGTGCCAGCAGTCCTCAGGGGGCTAATGAAGCTTTCTTT.

V usage is TRBV18 and J usage is TRBJ2-3; 9 bases line up with TRBD1. Germline loops: CDR1 KGHSH, CDR2 LQKENI. The junction had 7 bases not matched to a gene; V was cut back by 5 bases and J by 1 base. This CDR3 has 16 residues. The CDR3 loop reads CASSSPGQGGTDTQYF. The CDR3 DNA is TGTGCCAGCTCATCGCCGGGACAGGGTGGCACAGATACGCAGTATTTT.

The CDR3 DNA reads TGTGCCAGCAGCCAAGTGGGCAGCTCTGGAAACACCATATATTTT. This encodes CASSQVGSSGNTIYF. The genes are TRBV14 and TRBJ1-3; D unresolved. The V and J ends lost 1 base and 0 bases respectively, with 7 bases between them. In germline, CDR1 is SGHDN, CDR2 FVKESK. The CDR3 contains 15 residues.

V usage is TRBV19 and J usage is TRBJ2-4; 8 bases align to TRBD1. Germline values: CDR1 LNHDA, CDR2 SQIVND (reference sequence). CDR3 length: 17 residues. The J segment lost 0 bases and the V segment lost 4 bases, leaving 8 bases of the junction unmatched. This chain's CDR3 is CASSKRTGNLAKNIQYF. The CDR3 DNA reads as TGTGCCAGTAGTAAGAGGACAGGGAATCTAGCCAAAAACATTCAGTACTTC.

J is TRBJ1-5 and V is TRBV19; D remains unclear. Germline CDR1 and CDR2: LNHDA and SQIVND (reference sequence). The V gene lost 1 base and the J gene lost 0 bases, with 13 bases spanning the gap. This CDR3 has 17 amino acids. The CDR3 protein is CASSIGGADYSNQPQHF. The CDR3 nucleotides read TGTGCCAGTAGTATAGGCGGAGCAGATTATAGCAATCAGCCCCAGCATTTT.

DNA for the CDR3: TGTGCCAGCAGTTTATGGGCCCTTAACTATGGCTACACCTTC. Translation: CASSLWALNYGYTF. This sequence joins TRBV28 and TRBJ1-2; D not resolved. Germline V gene lookup returns CDR1 MDHEN and CDR2 SYDVKM. Between the trimmed V and J ends, which lost 0 bases and 1 base, there was a span of 6 bases. The CDR3 consists of 14 residues.

The chain has TRBV18 and TRBJ2-5, with 9 bases identical to TRBD2. Germline V gene sequence: CDR1 KGHSH, CDR2 LQKENI. V lost 5 bases, J lost 5 bases, and 15 bases stayed unmatched. The CDR3 has 17 amino acids. The CDR3 DNA reads as TGTGCCAGCTCATTAGGGACTAGCCGCGATCGTAAGGAGACCCAGTACTTC. This sequence encodes CASSLGTSRDRKETQYF.

The gene calls are TRBV10-3 and TRBJ2-7; 7 bases map to TRBD1. Losses at the gene ends were 5 bases for V and 3 bases for J; bases not matched to a gene: 19. From germline, CDR1 is ENHRY and CDR2 SYGVKD. This CDR3 region has 18 residues. This CDR3 is CAISFRDTQGQPHYEQYF. In DNA form, the CDR3 reads TGTGCCATCAGTTTTCGGGACACCCAGGGACAGCCTCACTACGAGCAGTACTTC.

In regard to this clone: This sample also contains other DNA sequences that code for the same CDR3. The J gene is TRBJ2-5, the V gene TRBV6-5, with 9 bases aligning to TRBD1. Germline loops: CDR1 MNHEY, CDR2 SVGAGI. The trim removed 2 bases at V and 4 bases at J, leaving 5 bases unmatched. The CDR3 runs 15 residues. CDR3 nucleotides: TGTGCCAGCAGTTACAGGGACAGGGAGGGAGAGACCCAGTACTTC. It translates to CASSYRDREGETQYF.

V usage is TRBV27 and J usage is TRBJ1-5; tentative D call: TRBD1 (5 bases). Trimming left V 5 bases short and J 2 bases short, with 10 bases between. Germline V gene lookup returns CDR1 MNHEY and CDR2 SMNVEV (reference sequence). CDR3 size: 14 residues. The CDR3 sequence: CASSGGGGNQPQHF. CDR3 in DNA: TGTGCCAGCAGTGGCGGGGGAGGCAATCAGCCCCAGCATTTT.

The rearrangement links TRBV28 to TRBJ1-1, with TRBD1 identical over 7 bases. Germline trimming cut 8 bases from V and 1 base from J; bases unmatched to any gene: 4. Germline values: CDR1 MDHEN, CDR2 SYDVKM. CDR3 length: 13 amino acids. This CDR3 is CASSGTANTEAFF. The CDR3 DNA follows: TGTGCCAGCTCCGGGACAGCGAACACTGAAGCTTTCTTT.

The CDR3 sequence: CASSPTLNSTSGGPTYEQYF. The CDR3 coding sequence is TGTGCCAGCAGCCCTACTCTCAACTCGACTAGCGGGGGACCTACCTACGAGCAGTACTTC. The V call is TRBV9, the J call TRBJ2-7, with TRBD2 matching over 12 bases. CDR3 length: 20 amino acids. The J segment lost 2 bases and the V segment lost 4 bases, leaving 19 bases of the junction unmatched. Germline V gene lookup returns CDR1 SGDLS and CDR2 YYNGEE.

The table lists this clone with a few counts. The DNA of the CDR3 is TGCGCCAGCAGCTTGCCTGAGCGGGGGGGAAACAATGAGCAGTTCTTC. This gives the protein CASSLPERGGNNEQFF. The chain is built from TRBV5-1 and TRBJ2-1, with 10 bases that match TRBD2. This CDR3 is built from 16 residues. Germline V gene sequence: CDR1 SGHRS, CDR2 YFSETQ. The ends lost 1 base at V and 5 bases at J; junction bases unmatched: 6. Filled out from reference TRBV5-1 and TRBJ2-1, the complete variable domain reads KAGVTQTPRYLIKTRGQQVTLSCSPISGHRSVSWYQQTPGQGLQFLFEYFSETQRNKGNFPGRFSGRQFSNSRSEMNVSTLELGDSALYLCASSLPERGGNNEQFFGPGTRLTVL.